The present entry profiles one T cell receptor beta chain with its context. The data stem from a study of shared clonotypes between healthy human individuals. Sequencing used immunoSEQ multiplex PCR; TCRdb keeps in-frame clones, though not all of them. The sample lists around 530,000 clones, roughly four fifths occurring once. Germline-derived CDR1 and CDR2 are LNHDA and SQIVND (reference sequence). The CDR3 extends over 14 amino acids. With 6 bases removed from V and 1 base from J, the gap between germline ends came to 12 bases. The sequencing sample was made of PBMCs. The TCR sequence derives from a woman aged 40 to 50 in good health. Some clones in this sample may be carry-over from other donors' samples. The chain couples TRBV19 to TRBJ1-1; D possibly corresponds to TRBD1 (5 bases). The CDR3 region has the DNA TGTGCCAGTAGAAGGGGAACACCGAACACTGAAGCTTTCTTT. Translated: CASRRGTPNTEAFF.